This TCR beta chain was recorded in a study of lymphopenia after photon versus proton radiotherapy. General study findings and limits: Proton therapy kept repertoires fairly stable, unlike photons, which gained effector/memory cells. After the lymphocyte nadir, photon-treated repertoires showed oligoclonal expansion, especially of CD8+ Temra cells.

Assay: immunoSEQ multiplex PCR; the TCRdb copy retains only in-frame clones and omits some. The sample yields 25,000 to 30,000 clones, about nine tenths seen once. The table lists this clone with a few counts. Its antigen remains unidentified. This CDR3 has 15 residues. In germline, CDR1 is SGHNT, CDR2 YYREEE (reference sequence). With 4 bases removed from V and 3 bases from J, the gap between germline ends came to 16 bases. The V gene is TRBV5-4, the J gene TRBJ1-2; weak D call: TRBD1 (6 bases). Sequencing was performed on peripheral blood, taken from a patient treated with photon-based radiotherapy. The source of this sequence is a woman aged 45-59 years with cholangiocarcinoma. This CDR3 reads CASSLPPDSYYGYTF. CDR3 DNA: TGTGCCAGCAGCCTGCCGCCGGACAGTTACTATGGCTACACCTTC.